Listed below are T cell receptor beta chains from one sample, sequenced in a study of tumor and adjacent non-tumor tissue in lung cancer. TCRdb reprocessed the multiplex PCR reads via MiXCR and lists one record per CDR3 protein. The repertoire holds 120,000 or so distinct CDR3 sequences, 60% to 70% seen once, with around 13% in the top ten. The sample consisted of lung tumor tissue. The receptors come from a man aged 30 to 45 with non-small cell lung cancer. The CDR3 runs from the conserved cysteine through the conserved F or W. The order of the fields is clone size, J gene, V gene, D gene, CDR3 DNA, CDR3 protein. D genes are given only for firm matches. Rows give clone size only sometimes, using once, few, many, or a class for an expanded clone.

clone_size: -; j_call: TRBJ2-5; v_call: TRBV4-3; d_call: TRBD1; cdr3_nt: TGCGCCAGCAGTCAAGGGGGCCTAATCCAAGAGATCCAGTACTTC; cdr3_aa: CASSQGGLIQEIQYF
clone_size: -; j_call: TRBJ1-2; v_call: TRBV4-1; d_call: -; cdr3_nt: TGCGCCAGCAGCCAAGATCGAGGTGTCAGGGCTGGCTGCACCTTC; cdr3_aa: CASSQDRGVRAGCTF
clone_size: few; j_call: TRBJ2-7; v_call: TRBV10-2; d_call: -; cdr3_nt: TGCGCCAGCAGTGCGCGACAGAGGGCCCGCTACGAGCAGTACTTC; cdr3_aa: CASSARQRARYEQYF
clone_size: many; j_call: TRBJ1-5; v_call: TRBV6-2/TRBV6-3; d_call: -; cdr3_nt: TGTGCCAGCAGTTACACACCTCAGAATCAGCCCCAGCATTTT; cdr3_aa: CASSYTPQNQPQHF
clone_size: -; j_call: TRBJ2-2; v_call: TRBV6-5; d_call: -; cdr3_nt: TGTGCCAGCAGTCCCCGTCTAGCCAATGAGGGGGAGCTATTTTTT; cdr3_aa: CASSPRLANEGELFF
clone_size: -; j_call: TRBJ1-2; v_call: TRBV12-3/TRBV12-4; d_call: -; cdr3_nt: TGTGCCAGCAGTAGGGGGATGAACTACACCTTC; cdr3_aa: CASSRGMNYTF
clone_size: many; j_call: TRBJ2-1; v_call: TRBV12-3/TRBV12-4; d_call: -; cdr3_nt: TGTGCCAGCAGTTTTTCGGGGGACGAGCAGTTCTTC; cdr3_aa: CASSFSGDEQFF
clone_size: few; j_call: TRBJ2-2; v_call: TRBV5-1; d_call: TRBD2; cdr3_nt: TGCGCCAGCAGCTTGAAGCGGGGGAACACCGGGGAGCTGTTTTTT; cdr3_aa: CASSLKRGNTGELFF
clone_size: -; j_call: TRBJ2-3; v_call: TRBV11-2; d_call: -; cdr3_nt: TGTGCCAGCAGCCTGGGAGATGATCAGCCCTGGAGAGCAGATACGCACTATTTT; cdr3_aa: CASSLGDDQPWRADTHYF
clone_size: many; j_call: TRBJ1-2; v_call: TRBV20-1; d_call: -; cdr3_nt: TGCAGTGCTTATGCGGTTTCAGGCCCGAACTATGGCTACACCTTC; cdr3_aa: CSAYAVSGPNYGYTF
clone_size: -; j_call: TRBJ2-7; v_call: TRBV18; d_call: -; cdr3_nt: TGTGCCAGCTCACAGGGGGTGGGCGAACAGTACTTC; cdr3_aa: CASSQGVGEQYF